This T cell receptor beta chain was documented in a study of CD8 T cells in Susac syndrome. cDNA came from 0.5 to 1 ug RNA primed by random hexamers. One entry per CDR3 protein results from TCRdb running MiXCR on the immunoSEQ multiplex PCR reads. The sample records about 150,000 distinct CDR3 sequences, 95% being singletons. The sequenced target, TCR beta, came from blood CD8+ and CD4+ T cells. Control patients had untreated stable or active relapsing-remitting multiple sclerosis by revised McDonald criteria. This CDR3 contains 13 residues. Trimming removed 5 bases at V and 8 bases at J, with 14 bases between. Germline assignment: CDR1 SGDLS and CDR2 YYNGEE.

This chain joins TRBV9 and TRBJ2-1; D gene unclear. This clonotype was sampled from a human donor with multiple sclerosis. Sequenced material: CD8+ T cells from PBMCs. In nucleotides, the CDR3 is TGTGCCAGCAGTCCAGAGCCCCTCCATGAGCAGTTCTTC. Translating it yields CASSPEPLHEQFF.